Each of the 6 T cell receptor beta chains below was sequenced from the same sample in a study of T cells in Graves' hyperthyroidism and ophthalmopathy. TCR beta CDR3 regions were amplified from RNA. Carried out on the TCR CDR3, a first-round RT-PCR used the HTBI primer set. TCRdb reanalysed the multiplex PCR reads using MiXCR and keeps one entry per CDR3 protein. The sample shows approximately 600,000 distinct CDR3 sequences, about a sixth of them seen only once. Sequenced: blood. The source is a woman in her thirties with Graves' hyperthyroidism.

The chain is built from TRBV9 and TRBJ1-1, with TRBD1 as a possible D gene (5 bases). Germline V gene data show CDR1 as SGDLS and CDR2 as YYNGEE. Between the trimmed V and J ends, which lost 5 bases and 3 bases, there was a span of 14 bases. This CDR3 region has 14 residues. The CDR3 bases are TGTGCCAGCAGAGACCCCAGGGTCCACACTGAAGCTTTCTTT. Its protein is CASRDPRVHTEAFF.

This clonotype came up a few times. The chain couples TRBV19 to TRBJ2-3; D is possibly TRBD1 (6 bases). Trimming took off 3 bases at V and 1 base at J, with 17 bases between the two ends. This CDR3 region has 17 residues. From germline, CDR1 is LNHDA and CDR2 SQIVND (reference sequence). The CDR3, as DNA: TGTGCCAGTAGTATGAGGCCCGACAGGTTTGGCACAGATACGCAGTATTTT. This encodes CASSMRPDRFGTDTQYF.

This clonotype was observed many times. The chain combines TRBV28 with TRBJ2-7; 8 bases map to TRBD2. There are 15 residues in the CDR3. V lost 4 bases to trimming and J lost 7 bases; unmatched junction nucleotides: 12. Germline-derived CDR1 and CDR2 are MDHEN and SYDVKM. The CDR3 DNA sequence: TGTGCCAGCAGTTCTACAGGACTAGCCCTGGGGGAGCAGTACTTC. Translated: CASSSTGLALGEQYF. Full variable domain (missing parts from reference TRBV28 and TRBJ2-7): DVKVTQSSRYLVKRTGEKVFLECVQDMDHENMFWYRQDPGLGLRLIYFSYDVKMKEKGDIPEGYSVSREKKERFSLILESASTNQTSMYLCASSSTGLALGEQYFGPGTRLTVT.

This clonotype was counted only a few times. The chain uses TRBV6-1 and TRBJ2-7, with D unresolved. The V gene lost 7 bases and the J gene lost 3 bases, with 13 bases spanning the gap. The CDR3 has 13 amino acids. Germline values: CDR1 MNHNS, CDR2 SASEGT. DNA of the CDR3: TGTGCCAGCACACCCGAAGGTCACTACGAGCAGTACTTC. Translation: CASTPEGHYEQYF.

This clonotype was detected a few times. The rearrangement uses TRBV28 and TRBJ2-4; D is perhaps TRBD1 (5 bases). Trimming removed 3 bases from V and 5 bases from J, with 11 bases in between. This CDR3 contains 14 residues. Per the germline V gene, CDR1 is MDHEN and CDR2 is SYDVKM. The CDR3 sequence is CASSLYQGQNIQYF. CDR3 in DNA: TGTGCCAGCAGTTTGTATCAGGGCCAAAACATTCAGTACTTC.

The V gene is TRBV28, the J gene TRBJ2-7; D assignment may be TRBD1 or TRBD2 (5 bases each). The germline gives CDR1 MDHEN, CDR2 SYDVKM. V was trimmed by 4 bases and J by 2 bases, leaving 18 bases between them. This CDR3 spans 16 amino acids. This CDR3 is CASSSPGTHPPYEQYF. The CDR3, as DNA: TGTGCCAGCAGTTCCCCCGGGACGCACCCCCCCTACGAGCAGTACTTC.